This entry concerns a single T cell receptor beta chain. No antigen is known for it. The record has no base qualities; no much larger clone is one base away. The cysteine opens and the phenylalanine closes a CDR3 of 17 amino acids. Only CDR3 DNA remains: 51 bases, in frame from the first base. CDR1 and CDR2, per the germline V gene, are SGDLS and YYNGEE. Trimming takes 2 bases off V and 5 bases off J; junction bases not matched to a gene: 15. The donors were healthy, HIV-negative adults with no recently reported acute infections or vaccinations. All donors were Caucasian adults living in Nashville, Tennessee, USA. Magnetic negative selection was used to enrich CD4+ T cells, after which naive cells were positively selected on CD45RA and the negative fraction became the memory subset. Blood was obtained by leukapheresis, after which PBMCs were separated by Ficoll-Histopaque density gradient centrifugation and cryopreserved in liquid nitrogen vapor phase. Purity and quantity of every magnetically sorted T cell population were checked by analytical flow cytometry. From each sorted fraction, genomic DNA was isolated and quantified by UV absorbance on a Nanodrop 2000c.

The data are from a study of shared clonotypes between healthy human individuals (dated by TCRdb to 2020 to 2021). At the level of the whole study: Three men and a couple of women, aged 18 to 49 years, made up the cohort. To estimate repertoire size and how much clonotypes are shared between individuals, the study performed deep sequencing of blood TCR repertoires from about five healthy adults. Different laboratories and diverse techniques were used to prepare libraries and sequence TCR repertoires, to increase sequencing depth and limit assay-specific biases. Per donor, three plates each were used for CD4 naive and CD4 memory, two for CD8 naive, and one for CD8 memory. Per donor, leukapheresis produced somewhere between about 0.9 and 9 billion PBMCs.

Using the deep immunoSEQ assay, TCR CDR3 regions were amplified from genomic DNA by multiplex PCR. Genomic DNA extracted from each cell subset was distributed evenly over all wells of several immunoSEQ 96-well plates, and each plate served as one replicate. For sorted subsets, about 0.2 ug genomic DNA, equal to 30,000 or so T cell genomes, was loaded into each replicate PCR. The purified libraries were quantified using a Qubit 3.0 fluorometer, sized with a Bioanalyzer 2100, and then quantified again using the KAPA Library Quantification kit. Each immunoSEQ 96-well plate was sequenced on its own single-read 150-cycle Illumina NextSeq 550 flow cell. On the authors' methods: Because the immunoSEQ output included only junctional sequences and no quality scores, the filtering could not be the same as the filtering used for full-length reads. Sequences were annotated with PyIR, a Python wrapper for IgBLAST v1.9, and V/J genes and CDR3 were assigned using IMGT germline references. Reads with weak V/J assignments (E-value above 1e-6), missing CDR3, stop codons, out-of-frame junctions, or ambiguous translated residues were removed. V3J clonotypes were defined as sequences sharing the same inferred V gene, J gene, and CDR3 amino acid sequence. To compute the percentage overlap between repertoires, the number of shared unique clonotypes was divided by the size of the smaller repertoire. Three approaches were used to assess repertoire richness: RTK rarefaction, the Chao1 estimator, and Recon v2.1 estimates of unobserved clonotypes. Generation probabilities for all TCRbeta clonotypes obtained by the gDNA method from a few donors were computed using OLGA. TCRdb mirrors the immuneACCESS table, restricted to in-frame sequences. Some clones are absent from its copies; in checked studies, under half trace to an unresolved V gene, and the reason for the others is unknown. The V and J calls and the clone size are those of that table, but D and trimming were determined from the DNA. In this sample the table shows 2 million or so clones, approximately 95% of which occur a single time. The ten largest clones add up to roughly 0.13% of the sample.

Overall study outcomes, separate from this receptor: Based on pairwise subsampling, the degree of clonotype sharing among donors was expected to be affected by sequencing depth. Because the study included a small number of donors, the genetic and exposure-history diversity represented was limited. Incomplete sequencing was indicated by rarefaction of sorted-subset datasets, despite the large sequencing depth. Only blood was sampled, and tissue TCR repertoires likely differ from those in blood. Sharing across a few donors was observed for approximately 5% of naive CD4, over 3% of naive CD8, over 2% of memory CD4, and roughly 0.4% of memory CD8 clonotypes. Larger estimated clonotype richness was generally found for naive subsets than for memory subsets. Clonotypes shared by all four sorted-subset donors showed higher generation probabilities than non-shared clonotypes.

Specimen: naive CD4+ T cells sorted from blood. Interpreted using the paper, the cell subset or site label stands for: CD45RA+ positively selected. This TCR came from a man between 18 and 35 years old in good health. The chain is encoded by TRBV9 joined to TRBJ2-7; the junction holds 8 bases that match TRBD1. CDR3 sequence: CASSVEAWSGGGDEQYF. The sequenced DNA: TGTGCCAGCAGCGTTGAGGCCTGGTCAGGGGGCGGGGACGAGCAGTACTTC.